This T cell receptor (beta chain) was documented in a study of T cells in Graves' hyperthyroidism and ophthalmopathy. CDR1 is SGHTA, CDR2 FQGTGA, per germline. V was clipped by 11 bases and J by 3 bases; unmatched bases: 10. The CDR3 loop spans 15 amino acids. Each 10 ml fresh peripheral blood draw supplied the PBMCs. Amplification of TCR beta CDR3 regions was performed using RNA transcripts as template. HTBI primers drove first-round RT-PCR of the TCR CDR3. One entry per CDR3 protein results from TCRdb running MiXCR on the multiplex PCR reads. The sample includes over 250,000 distinct CDR3 sequences, about 25% seen only once; the top ten take approximately 25%. Findings and caveats of the study: Blood also carried most thyroid clonotypes expanded above 0.001.

In its sample, this clonotype was seen many times. Antigen: not known. Sequenced material: blood. This TCR came from a man aged 40-55 years with Graves' hyperthyroidism that later progressed to Graves' ophthalmopathy. The rearrangement uses TRBV7-3 and TRBJ2-7; 13 bases line up with TRBD2. Written as DNA, the CDR3 is TGTGCCGTTGGGGGACTAGCGGGACGACGCTACGAGCAGTACTTC. As protein: CAVGGLAGRRYEQYF.